This TCR beta chain was profiled in a study of cytomegalovirus exposure and HLA in healthy donors. On the study more broadly: In an earlier analysis, approximately 120 million unique TCR beta sequences were found from approximately 170 million T cells.

60 Vbeta and 13 Jbeta primers were used in PCR. TCRdb's copy holds only in-frame clones and misses some; the assay was immunoSEQ multiplex PCR. The top ten hold roughly 0.76% of the sample, which has 85,000 to 130,000 clones, about two thirds seen once. The table lists this clone with a few counts. The germline CDR1 and CDR2 sequences are SEHNR and FQNEAQ (reference sequence). This CDR3 spans 15 amino acids. V gave up 0 bases and J gave up 3 bases, with 12 bases separating them. The TCR sequence derives from a boy aged 5-17 years in good health and CMV-seronegative. The specimen sequenced was PBMCs. The chain employs TRBV7-9 and TRBJ2-7; D perhaps matches TRBD2 (5 bases). CDR3 in amino acids: CASSLASGKYYEQYF. The CDR3 nucleotides read TGTGCCAGCAGCTTAGCTTCCGGGAAGTACTACGAGCAGTACTTC.